This T cell receptor (beta chain) was observed in a study of blood T cell repertoires in COVID-19. Across the whole study: Acute and convalescent COVID-19 specimens originated in the United States, Italy and Spain.

In germline, CDR1 is GTSNPN, CDR2 SVGIG (reference sequence). Trimming removed 0 bases at V and 6 bases at J, with 12 bases between. The CDR3 consists of 14 residues. Profiled with immunoSEQ multiplex PCR; TCRdb holds only in-frame clones, not every one. Of 150,000 or so clones listed, more than 85% were seen once; the top ten hold 2.5% to 3%. The origin of this receptor is a man aged 55 to 69 with active or convalescent COVID-19. This rearrangement joins TRBV30 to TRBJ1-5, with D possibly TRBD1 on 5 matching bases. Sequenced material: peripheral blood. The CDR3 nucleotides are TGTGCCTGGAGTGTAGGGGTAGCAAGTCAGCCCCAGCATTTT. It translates to CAWSVGVASQPQHF.